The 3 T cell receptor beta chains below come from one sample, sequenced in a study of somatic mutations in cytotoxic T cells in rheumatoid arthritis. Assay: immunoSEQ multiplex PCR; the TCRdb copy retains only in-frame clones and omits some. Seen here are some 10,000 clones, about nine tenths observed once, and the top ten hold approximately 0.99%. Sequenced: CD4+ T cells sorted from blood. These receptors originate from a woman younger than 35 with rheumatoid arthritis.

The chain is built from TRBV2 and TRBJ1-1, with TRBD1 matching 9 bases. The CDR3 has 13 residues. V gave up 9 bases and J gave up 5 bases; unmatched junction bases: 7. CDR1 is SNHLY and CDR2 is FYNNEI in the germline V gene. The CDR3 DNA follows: TGTGCCAGTCTCCGGGACAGGGAAACTGAAGCTTTCTTT. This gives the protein CASLRDRETEAFF.

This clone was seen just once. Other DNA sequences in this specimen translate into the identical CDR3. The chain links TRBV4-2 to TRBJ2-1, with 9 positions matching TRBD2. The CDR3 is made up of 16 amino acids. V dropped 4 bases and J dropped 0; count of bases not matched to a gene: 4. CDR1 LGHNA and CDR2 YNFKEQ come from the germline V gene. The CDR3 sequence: CASSPLAGSSYNEQFF. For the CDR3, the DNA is TGTGCCAGCAGCCCGCTAGCGGGGAGCTCCTACAATGAGCAGTTCTTC.

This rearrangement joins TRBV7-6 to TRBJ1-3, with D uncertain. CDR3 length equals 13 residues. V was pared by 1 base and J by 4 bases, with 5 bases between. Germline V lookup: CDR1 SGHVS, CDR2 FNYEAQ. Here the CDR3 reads CASSLVRGNTIYF. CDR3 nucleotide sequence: TGTGCCAGCAGCTTAGTTCGGGGAAACACCATATATTTT.